The next 29 T cell receptor beta chains were all read from a single sample in a study of cytomegalovirus exposure and HLA in healthy donors. The PCR ran on 60 Vbeta and 13 Jbeta primers. The protocol was immunoSEQ multiplex PCR, while the TCRdb copy is restricted to in-frame clones and leaves out a portion. Here the sample spans 130,000 to 150,000 clones, around 83% being singletons. The sequenced sample consisted of PBMCs. All receptors derive from a man aged 40-50 years in good health and CMV-seropositive.

This chain connects TRBV6-4 to TRBJ2-7, with a weak D call TRBD1 (6 bases). Deletions cut 0 bases from V and 7 bases from J, with 13 bases between. The CDR3 is 14 amino acids. The germline CDR1 and CDR2 sequences are MRHNA and SNTAGT. The CDR3 region is CASSDSGASGEQYF. The CDR3 DNA reads TGTGCCAGCAGTGACTCGGGGGCCTCGGGGGAGCAGTACTTC.

The chain carries TRBV10-1 and TRBJ1-1; D is unresolved. The CDR3 is 13 amino acids. The V end was cut by 6 bases, the J end by 0 bases, with 8 bases between. In germline, CDR1 is WNHNN, CDR2 SYGVQD (reference sequence). The CDR3 bases are TGCGCCAGCAGCAAACGGTTGAACACTGAAGCTTTCTTT. It is translated as CASSKRLNTEAFF.

The chain couples TRBV5-6 to TRBJ1-1, with no clear D. This CDR3 region has 13 residues. In germline, CDR1 is SGHDT, CDR2 YYEEEE. The V and J ends lost 2 bases and 0 bases respectively, with 5 bases between them. CDR3 amino acids: CASSLEVNTEAFF. The CDR3 DNA reads as TGTGCCAGCAGCTTAGAGGTGAACACTGAAGCTTTCTTT.

This rearrangement joins TRBV5-4 to TRBJ2-2; perhaps TRBD1 as D (5 bases). Germline V gene data show CDR1 as SGHNT and CDR2 as YYREEE (reference sequence). V gave up 0 bases and J gave up 3 bases, with 9 bases separating them. This CDR3 is built from 15 residues. The CDR3 loop is CASSLVGLDTGELFF. In DNA form, the CDR3 reads TGTGCCAGCAGCTTGGTGGGGCTTGACACCGGGGAGCTGTTTTTT.

This chain joins TRBV7-3 and TRBJ2-2; 9 bases line up with TRBD2. J was trimmed by 6 bases and V by 5 bases; bases with no gene match: 10. The CDR3 extends over 16 amino acids. Germline V gene lookup returns CDR1 SGHTA and CDR2 FQGTGA. CDR3: CASSPWGLADAGELFF. The CDR3 DNA reads as TGTGCCAGCAGCCCATGGGGACTAGCCGACGCCGGGGAGCTGTTTTTT.

V and J are TRBV5-1 and TRBJ2-3, with 11 bases identical to TRBD2. Germline V gene sequence: CDR1 SGHRS, CDR2 YFSETQ. Trimming at V came to 3 bases and at J to 6 bases, leaving 6 bases not matched to a gene. This CDR3 has 15 amino acids. The CDR3 sequence is CASSSRIAGGDTQYF. The CDR3 nucleotides are TGCGCCAGCAGCTCCCGGATAGCGGGGGGGGATACGCAGTATTTT. Full variable domain (remainder filled in from reference TRBV5-1 and TRBJ2-3): KAGVTQTPRYLIKTRGQQVTLSCSPISGHRSVSWYQQTPGQGLQFLFEYFSETQRNKGNFPGRFSGRQFSNSRSEMNVSTLELGDSALYLCASSSRIAGGDTQYFGPGTRLTVL.

This chain uses TRBV5-1 with TRBJ2-7; TRBD2 matches at 7 bases. Germline trimming cut 5 bases from V and 0 bases from J; bases unmatched to any gene: 11. This CDR3 has 16 residues. The germline CDR1 and CDR2 sequences are SGHRS and YFSETQ. CDR3 sequence (DNA): TGCGCCAGCAGTCACGTGGGCGGGAGTTACTCCTACGAGCAGTACTTC. Translation: CASSHVGGSYSYEQYF.

V usage is TRBV5-1 and J usage is TRBJ2-7; 12 bases are shared with TRBD1. The CDR3 has 14 amino acids. Germline CDR1 is SGHRS and CDR2 is YFSETQ. The J segment lost 6 bases and the V segment lost 8 bases, leaving 9 bases of the junction unmatched. The CDR3 region is CASSMGQGAGEQYF. As DNA, the CDR3 is TGCGCCAGTAGTATGGGACAGGGGGCAGGCGAGCAGTACTTC.

The CDR3 nucleotides read TGTGCCAGCAGCCCGGACAGGGGGCTCTACGAGCAGTACTTC. Amino acids: CASSPDRGLYEQYF. This rearrangement joins TRBV2 to TRBJ2-7, with 11 bases aligning to TRBD1. Germline trimming cut 6 bases from V and 3 bases from J; bases unmatched to any gene: 4. This CDR3 is built from 14 residues. CDR1 and CDR2 from the germline V gene are SNHLY and FYNNEI.

The J gene is TRBJ1-2, the V gene TRBV4-1; no firm D call. V lost 4 bases to trimming and J lost 8 bases, with 20 bases between them. CDR3 length: 15 residues. CDR1 and CDR2 (germline): MGHRA, YSYEKL. The CDR3 loop is CASSRGVGISLGYTF. The CDR3 coding sequence is TGCGCCAGCAGCCGAGGCGTCGGTATCTCTTTAGGCTACACCTTC.

The genes are TRBV5-1 and TRBJ2-5; TRBD1 matches at 7 bases. The CDR3 covers 14 residues. Germline V lookup: CDR1 SGHRS, CDR2 YFSETQ. V was pared by 2 bases and J by 0 bases, with 1 base of the junction left unmatched. The CDR3 protein is CASSLQGYQETQYF. The DNA for the CDR3 is TGCGCCAGCAGCTTACAGGGGTACCAAGAGACCCAGTACTTC.

Worth noting for this clone: Other DNA sequences in this specimen translate into the identical CDR3. The chain has TRBV6-4 and TRBJ2-1, with 13 bases fitting TRBD2. This CDR3 is built from 14 residues. V lost 4 bases, J lost 6 bases, and 0 bases stayed unmatched. CDR1 and CDR2 from the germline V gene are MRHNA and SNTAGT. The CDR3 DNA reads TGTGCCAGCAGTGGACTAGCGGGGGGCAATGAGCAGTTCTTC. Its protein product is CASSGLAGGNEQFF.

The chain couples TRBV9 to TRBJ2-3; 7 bases agree with TRBD1. Looked up from germline, CDR1 is SGDLS and CDR2 is YYNGEE. The junction had 6 bases not matched to a gene; V was cut back by 4 bases and J by 4 bases. The CDR3 runs to 14 residues. In DNA form, the CDR3 reads TGTGCCAGCAGCAAGACAGGGATAGCAGATACGCAGTATTTT. Amino acids: CASSKTGIADTQYF. Based on the CDR3 plus reference TRBV9 and TRBJ2-3, the full variable domain is DSGVTQTPKHLITATGQRVTLRCSPRSGDLSVYWYQQSLDQGLQFLIQYYNGEERAKGNILERFSAQQFPDLHSELNLSSLELGDSALYFCASSKTGIADTQYFGPGTRLTVL.

The chain uses TRBV28 and TRBJ2-7; 9 bases are shared with TRBD2. J gave up 0 bases and V 6 bases, and 9 bases lay outside the gene matches. The CDR3 is 16 amino acids. Germline V gene lookup returns CDR1 MDHEN and CDR2 SYDVKM. CDR3 sequence: CASSTTGLASSYEQYF. CDR3 bases: TGTGCCAGCAGCACGACCGGACTAGCGAGCTCCTACGAGCAGTACTTC.

The rearrangement joins TRBV4-1 to TRBJ2-1, with 12 bases fitting TRBD2. The V and J ends lost 3 bases and 5 bases, in that order; junction bases with no gene match: 5. The CDR3 spans 16 residues. CDR1 and CDR2 from the germline V gene are MGHRA and YSYEKL. The CDR3 loop reads CASSQTTSGRHNEQFF. The DNA for the CDR3 is TGCGCCAGCAGCCAGACGACTAGCGGGAGACACAATGAGCAGTTCTTC.

J is TRBJ2-1 and V is TRBV11-1; 7 nucleotides line up with TRBD2. Germline assignment: CDR1 SGHAT and CDR2 FQDESV (reference sequence). V shed 3 bases and J 6 bases; nucleotides not matched to a gene: 5. The CDR3 contains 14 residues. CDR3 sequence (DNA): TGTGCCAGCAGCTTCGGGGGGATCTCCAATGAGCAGTTCTTC. Its protein is CASSFGGISNEQFF.

This chain joins TRBV28 and TRBJ1-2, with D hard to call. CDR1 MDHEN and CDR2 SYDVKM come from the germline V gene. Trimming cost V 6 bases and J 7 bases, with 12 bases left between them. The length of the CDR3 is 12 residues. The CDR3 bases are TGTGCCAGCAGCGACTCCGCGGGTGGCTACACCTTC. Residues: CASSDSAGGYTF.

The chain uses TRBV6-6 and TRBJ1-2; no definite D call. This CDR3 is built from 10 residues. CDR1 and CDR2 from the germline V gene are MNHNY and SVGAGI (reference sequence). The V gene lost 8 bases and the J gene lost 4 bases, with 5 bases spanning the gap. The CDR3 loop reads CASVGYGYTF. DNA of the CDR3: TGTGCCAGCGTCGGCTATGGCTACACCTTC.

The V and J genes are TRBV30 and TRBJ2-5; 10 bases are shared with TRBD1. Germline CDR1 GTSNPN, CDR2 SVGIG (reference sequence). The CDR3 contains 14 residues. The V gene end was trimmed by 2 bases and the J gene end by 3 bases; junction bases not matched to a gene: 3. The CDR3 loop reads CAWSRDRGEETQYF. For the CDR3, the DNA is TGTGCCTGGAGTAGGGACAGGGGAGAAGAGACCCAGTACTTC.

J is TRBJ2-7 and V is TRBV5-1; weak D call: TRBD2 (6 bases). CDR3 length: 17 residues. The germline V gene has CDR1 SGHRS and CDR2 YFSETQ. With 4 bases removed from V and 0 bases from J, the gap between germline ends came to 20 bases. CDR3 sequence (DNA): TGCGCCAGCAGCCTCTACACTGCCGGGACTGTCTCCTACGAGCAGTACTTC. It encodes CASSLYTAGTVSYEQYF.

The gene calls are TRBV7-2 and TRBJ2-7, with TRBD1 as a possible D gene (6 bases). This CDR3 comprises 16 residues. Trimming pared 5 bases from V and 7 bases from J, leaving 24 bases between. Germline CDR1 reads SGHTA; CDR2 reads FQGNSA. CDR3 in amino acids: CASSKYRDISYGEQYF. The CDR3 region has the DNA TGTGCCAGCAGCAAATATCGGGACATATCTTATGGGGAGCAGTACTTC. Supplemented by reference TRBV7-2 and TRBJ2-7, the full variable domain reads GAGVSQSPSNKVTEKGKDVELRCDPISGHTALYWYRQSLGQGLEFLIYFQGNSAPDKSGLPSDRFSAERTGGSVSTLTIQRTQQEDSAVYLCASSKYRDISYGEQYFGPGTRLTVT.

The V call is TRBV5-4, the J call TRBJ2-3; 10 bases map to TRBD2. J gave up 4 bases and V 4 bases, and 9 bases lay outside the gene matches. The length of the CDR3 is 16 residues. In germline, CDR1 is SGHNT, CDR2 YYREEE (reference sequence). The CDR3 loop reads CASSPSGGLGADTQYF. DNA of the CDR3: TGTGCCAGCAGCCCTAGCGGGGGCTTAGGGGCAGATACGCAGTATTTT.

The V and J genes are TRBV27 and TRBJ2-1; the D gene is possibly TRBD2 (5 bases). V lost 11 bases to trimming and J lost 4 bases, with 15 bases between them. In germline, CDR1 is MNHEY, CDR2 SMNVEV (reference sequence). This CDR3 contains 13 residues. CDR3 loop: CASGGAVYNEQFF. The CDR3 DNA is TGTGCCTCCGGAGGAGCGGTGTACAATGAGCAGTTCTTC.

Here the CDR3 reads CAISERGNTEAFF. DNA for the CDR3: TGTGCCATCAGTGAGCGCGGGAACACTGAAGCTTTCTTT. The rearrangement uses TRBV10-3 and TRBJ1-1; D remains unclear. This CDR3 region has 13 residues. V lost 2 bases and J 1 base, leaving 5 bases between the germline ends. Germline CDR1 reads ENHRY; CDR2 reads SYGVKD.

The chain links TRBV19 to TRBJ2-5; 8 bases agree with TRBD1. The DNA matches TRBJ2-7 better at its end, which makes the J call doubtful. This CDR3 region has 13 residues. Germline V gene data show CDR1 as LNHDA and CDR2 as SQIVND (reference sequence). The CDR3 region has the DNA TGTGCCAGTAGTCGGACAGGGTCAGGCGAGCAGTACTTC. Its protein is CASSRTGSGEQYF.

This clone appeared once. V gene TRBV6-5 combines with J gene TRBJ2-1, with D possibly TRBD1 on 5 matching bases. The CDR3 is 15 amino acids. Germline V gene sequence: CDR1 MNHEY, CDR2 SVGAGI. V lost 5 bases, J lost 2 bases, and 13 bases lay in between. DNA of the CDR3: TGTGCCAGCAGTCAAGGACATCCAACCTACAATGAGCAGTTCTTC. It specifies CASSQGHPTYNEQFF.

The V gene is TRBV6-6, the J gene TRBJ1-2; D ambiguous. V lost 10 bases, J lost 6 bases, and 12 bases lay in between. CDR1 and CDR2 from the germline V gene are MNHNY and SVGAGI (reference sequence). The length of the CDR3 is 11 residues. The CDR3 nucleotides read TGTGCCACCCTTACCGGGGATGGCTACACCTTC. It specifies CATLTGDGYTF.

V and J are TRBV19 and TRBJ2-4; 8 positions match TRBD1. This CDR3 contains 16 residues. The germline gives CDR1 LNHDA, CDR2 SQIVND (reference sequence). J lost 1 base, V lost 4 bases, and 6 bases had no gene match. The CDR3 here is CASSTRTGQAKNIQYF. The CDR3 region has the DNA TGTGCCAGTAGTACCCGGACAGGGCAGGCCAAAAACATTCAGTACTTC.

The chain combines TRBV7-9 with TRBJ1-5; 7 nucleotides align to TRBD1. The CDR3 sequence is 16 residues long. Per germline, CDR1 SEHNR and CDR2 FQNEAQ (reference sequence). Trimming took 5 bases from V and 3 from J; bases not matched to a gene: 10. The CDR3 coding sequence is TGTGCCAGCAGCACGGGACAGCCGGAAAACAATCAGCCCCAGCATTTT. It is translated as CASSTGQPENNQPQHF.